This T cell receptor beta chain was captured by sequencing in a study of blood T cell repertoires in COVID-19. Study overall: The samples span acute and convalescent COVID-19 from the United States, Italy and Spain.

This clone was observed a single time. Trimming removed 7 bases from V and 4 bases from J, with 15 bases in between. Germline V lookup: CDR1 SGDLS, CDR2 YYNGEE. The CDR3 is 14 residues long. Original handling: Nucleated cell number was recorded as an estimate derived from reference gene primer amplification. TCRdb keeps only in-frame clones here, not all; method: immunoSEQ multiplex PCR. V, J and clone size were drawn from that table, and D and trimming were deduced from the DNA. The sample includes 97,000 or so clones, around 92% of them seen just once. The TCR comes from a man aged 18 to 29 with acute or convalescent COVID-19. This chain connects TRBV9 to TRBJ2-1; possibly TRBD2 for D (5 bases). The sequenced sample consisted of peripheral blood. CDR3 sequence: CASGESQTYNEQFF. In DNA form, the CDR3 reads TGTGCCAGCGGGGAGAGTCAGACATACAATGAGCAGTTCTTC.